This record concerns one T cell receptor (beta chain) sequence. Here immunoSEQ multiplex PCR was the method, and the copy in TCRdb shows in-frame clones only, minus some. The data hold about 98,000 clones, with about 83% observed a single time. This entry comes from a study of graft-versus-host responses after intestinal transplantation. J lost 4 bases, V lost 6 bases, and 6 bases had no gene match. CDR3 length: 15 residues. Germline V gene sequence: CDR1 MNHNS, CDR2 SASEGT. The J gene is TRBJ1-5, the V gene TRBV6-1; 10 bases align to TRBD1. This specimen was PBMCs, taken 255 days after intestinal transplant. The sequence came from a human patient who received an intestinal transplant, so some T cells may come from the graft donor. The CDR3 sequence: CASSVDRGRNQPQHF. The DNA for the CDR3 is TGTGCCAGCAGCGTCGACAGGGGGCGAAATCAGCCCCAGCATTTT.